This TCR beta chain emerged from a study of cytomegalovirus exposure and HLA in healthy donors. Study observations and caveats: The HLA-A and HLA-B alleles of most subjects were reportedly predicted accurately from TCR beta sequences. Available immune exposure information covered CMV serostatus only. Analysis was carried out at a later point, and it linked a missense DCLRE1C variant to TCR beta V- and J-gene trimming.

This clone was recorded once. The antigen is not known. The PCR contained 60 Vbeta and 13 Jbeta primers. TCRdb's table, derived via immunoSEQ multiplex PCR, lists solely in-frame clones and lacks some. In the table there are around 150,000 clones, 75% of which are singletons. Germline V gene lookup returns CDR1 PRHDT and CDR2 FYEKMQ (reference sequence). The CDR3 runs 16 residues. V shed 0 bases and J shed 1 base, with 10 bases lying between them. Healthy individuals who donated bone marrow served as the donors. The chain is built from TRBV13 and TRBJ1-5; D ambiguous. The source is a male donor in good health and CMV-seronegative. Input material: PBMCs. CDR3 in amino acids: CASSLGGRKSNQPQHF. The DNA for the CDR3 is TGTGCCAGCAGCTTAGGGGGGAGGAAAAGCAATCAGCCCCAGCATTTT.